This paragraph covers one T cell receptor (beta chain) sequence. The CDR3 is 13 residues long. The germline CDR1 and CDR2 sequences are SGHAT and FQNNGV. The junction had 4 bases not matched to a gene; V was cut back by 5 bases and J by 4 bases. How the authors handled the data: For nucleated cells, counts were estimated from reference gene primer amplification. The protocol was immunoSEQ multiplex PCR, while the TCRdb copy is restricted to in-frame clones and leaves out a portion. V, J and clone size are taken as reported in that table, and D and trimming were inferred from the DNA itself. Of about 260,000 clones detected, around 89% appear once; the ten largest clones hold roughly 1.2%. The data derive from a study of blood T cell repertoires in COVID-19. Study details: The United States, Italy and Spain provided the acute and convalescent COVID-19 samples.

Study members were between about 18 and 100 years old and lived in 20 to 30 US regions. Allocation to cohorts depended on clinical history reported by the participants. The receptor comes from a woman aged 40 to 50 with acute COVID-19. V gene TRBV11-2 combines with J gene TRBJ1-2, with 7 positions matching TRBD1. The sample consisted of PBMCs or T cells enriched from blood (not recorded which). CDR3 protein: CASSRQGSYGYTF. In nucleotides, the CDR3 is TGTGCCAGCAGCAGACAGGGTTCCTATGGCTACACCTTC.